The TCR beta chain under discussion was sequenced for a study of technical replicates of blood from several donors. Assay used: immunoSEQ multiplex PCR; TCRdb lists only in-frame clones, some missing. The sample contains roughly 76,000 clones, about 94% of which appear only once. In its sample, this clone is medium-sized. This specimen includes other DNA sequences encoding the same CDR3. The sequence derives from a human donor in good health. The specimen was T cells isolated from PBMCs.

CDR3 sequence: CASSYDRGNIQYF. As DNA, the CDR3 is TGTGCCAGCAGTTACGACAGGGGAAACATTCAGTACTTC. This chain uses TRBV6-5 with TRBJ2-4; 8 bases are shared with TRBD1. The CDR3 is made up of 13 amino acids. V gave up 2 bases and J gave up 6 bases; unmatched junction bases: 0. In germline, CDR1 is MNHEY, CDR2 SVGAGI.